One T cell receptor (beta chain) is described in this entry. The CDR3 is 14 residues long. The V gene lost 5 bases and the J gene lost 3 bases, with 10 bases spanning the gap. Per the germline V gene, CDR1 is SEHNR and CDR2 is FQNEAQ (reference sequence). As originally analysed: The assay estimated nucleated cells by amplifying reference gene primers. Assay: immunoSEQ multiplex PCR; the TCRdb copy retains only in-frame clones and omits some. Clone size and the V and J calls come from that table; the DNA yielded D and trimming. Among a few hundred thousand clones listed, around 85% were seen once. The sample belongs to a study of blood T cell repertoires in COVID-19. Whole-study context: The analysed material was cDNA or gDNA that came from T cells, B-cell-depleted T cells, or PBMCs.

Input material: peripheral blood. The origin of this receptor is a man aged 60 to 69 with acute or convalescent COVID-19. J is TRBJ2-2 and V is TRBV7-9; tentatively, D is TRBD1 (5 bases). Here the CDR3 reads CASSRQQHTGELFF. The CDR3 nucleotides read TGTGCCAGCAGCCGACAGCAGCACACCGGGGAGCTGTTTTTT.